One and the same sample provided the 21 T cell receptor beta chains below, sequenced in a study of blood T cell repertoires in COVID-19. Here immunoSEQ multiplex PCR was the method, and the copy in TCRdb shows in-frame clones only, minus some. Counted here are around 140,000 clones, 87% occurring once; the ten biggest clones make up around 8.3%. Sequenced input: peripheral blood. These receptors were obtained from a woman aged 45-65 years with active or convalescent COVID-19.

The chain's CDR3 is CATSLGGGHTEAFF. The CDR3 DNA follows: TGTGCCACCAGTCTAGGCGGGGGTCACACTGAAGCTTTCTTT. The rearrangement joins TRBV24-1 to TRBJ1-1, with a possible D match to TRBD1 (5 bases). Trimming removed 6 bases from V and 3 bases from J, with 13 bases in between. There are 14 residues in the CDR3. CDR1 and CDR2 from the germline V gene are KGHDR and SFDVKD.

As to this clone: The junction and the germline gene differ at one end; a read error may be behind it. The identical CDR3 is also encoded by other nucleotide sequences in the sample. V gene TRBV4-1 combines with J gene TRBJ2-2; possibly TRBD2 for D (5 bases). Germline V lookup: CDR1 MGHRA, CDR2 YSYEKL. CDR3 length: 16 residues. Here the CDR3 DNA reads TGTGCCAGCAGTAATGTCGGGGAGAGTTTCACCGGGGAGCTGTTTTTT. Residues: CASSNVGESFTGELFF.

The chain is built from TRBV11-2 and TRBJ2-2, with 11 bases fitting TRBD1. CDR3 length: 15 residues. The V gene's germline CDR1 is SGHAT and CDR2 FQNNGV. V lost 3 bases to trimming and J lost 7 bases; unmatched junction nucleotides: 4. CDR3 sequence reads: CASSFGTGGHGELFF. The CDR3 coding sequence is TGTGCCAGCAGCTTCGGGACAGGGGGGCACGGGGAGCTGTTTTTT.

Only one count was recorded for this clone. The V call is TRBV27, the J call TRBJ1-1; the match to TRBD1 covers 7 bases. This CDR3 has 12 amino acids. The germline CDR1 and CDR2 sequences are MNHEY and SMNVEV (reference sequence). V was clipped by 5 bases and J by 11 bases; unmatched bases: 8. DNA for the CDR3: TGTGCCAGCAGTGGTCGGGACAGCGTGGCTTTCTTT. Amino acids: CASSGRDSVAFF.

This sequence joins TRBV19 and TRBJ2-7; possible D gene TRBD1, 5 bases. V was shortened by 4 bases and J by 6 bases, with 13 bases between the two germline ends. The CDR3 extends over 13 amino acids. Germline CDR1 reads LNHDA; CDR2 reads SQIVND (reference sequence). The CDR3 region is CASSKFQGSEQYF. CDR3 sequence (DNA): TGTGCCAGTAGTAAATTCCAGGGTTCCGAGCAGTACTTC. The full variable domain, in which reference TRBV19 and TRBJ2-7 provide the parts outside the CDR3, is DGGITQSPKYLFRKEGQNVTLSCEQNLNHDAMYWYRQDPGQGLRLIYYSQIVNDFQKGDIAEGYSVSREKKESFPLTVTSAQKNPTAFYLCASSKFQGSEQYFGPGTRLTVT.

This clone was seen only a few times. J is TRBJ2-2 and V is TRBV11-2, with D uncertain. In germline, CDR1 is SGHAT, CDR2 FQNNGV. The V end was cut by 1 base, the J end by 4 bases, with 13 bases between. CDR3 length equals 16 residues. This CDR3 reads CASSLVALLGTGELFF. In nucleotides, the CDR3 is TGTGCCAGCAGCTTAGTAGCTCTCTTAGGCACCGGGGAGCTGTTTTTT. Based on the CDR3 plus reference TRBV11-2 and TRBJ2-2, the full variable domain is EAGVAQSPRYKIIEKRQSVAFWCNPISGHATLYWYQQILGQGPKLLIQFQNNGVVDDSQLPKDRFSAERLKGVDSTLKIQPAKLEDSAVYLCASSLVALLGTGELFFGEGSRLTVL.

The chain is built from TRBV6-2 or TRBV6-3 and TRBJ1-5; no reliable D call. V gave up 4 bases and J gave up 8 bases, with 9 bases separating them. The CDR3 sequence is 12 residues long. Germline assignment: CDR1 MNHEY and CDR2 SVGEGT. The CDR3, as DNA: TGTGCCAGCAGTTTTCTCCGGGAGCCCCAGCATTTT. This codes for CASSFLREPQHF.

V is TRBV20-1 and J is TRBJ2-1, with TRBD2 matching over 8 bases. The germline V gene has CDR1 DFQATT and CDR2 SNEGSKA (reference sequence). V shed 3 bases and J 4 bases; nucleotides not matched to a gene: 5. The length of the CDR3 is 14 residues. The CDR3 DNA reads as TGCAGTGCTAGTTCTAGCGGGCTTTACAATGAGCAGTTCTTC. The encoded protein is CSASSSGLYNEQFF.

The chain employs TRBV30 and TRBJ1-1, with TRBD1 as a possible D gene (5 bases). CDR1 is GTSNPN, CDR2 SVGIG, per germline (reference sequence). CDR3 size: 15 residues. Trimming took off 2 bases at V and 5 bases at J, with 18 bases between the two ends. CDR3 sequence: CAWSLITGSGTEAFF. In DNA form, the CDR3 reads TGTGCCTGGAGTTTAATAACAGGTTCTGGGACTGAAGCTTTCTTT.

The CDR3 protein is CAGATEQGAGYGYTF. The CDR3 DNA reads TGTGCAGGTGCAACCGAGCAGGGGGCAGGCTATGGCTACACCTTC. The chain carries TRBV18 and TRBJ1-2; 8 bases are a match to TRBD1. CDR1 KGHSH and CDR2 LQKENI come from the germline V gene. The CDR3 runs to 15 residues.

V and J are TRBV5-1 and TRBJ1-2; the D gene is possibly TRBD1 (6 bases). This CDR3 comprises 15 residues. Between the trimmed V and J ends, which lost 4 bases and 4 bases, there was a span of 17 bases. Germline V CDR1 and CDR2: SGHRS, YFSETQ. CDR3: CASSPEQGAFYGYTF. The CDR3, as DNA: TGCGCCAGCAGCCCGGAACAGGGCGCCTTCTATGGCTACACCTTC.

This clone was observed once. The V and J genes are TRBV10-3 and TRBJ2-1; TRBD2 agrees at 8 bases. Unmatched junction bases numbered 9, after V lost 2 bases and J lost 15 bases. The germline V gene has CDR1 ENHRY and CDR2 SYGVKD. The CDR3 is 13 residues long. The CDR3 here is CAISEREGLGSFF. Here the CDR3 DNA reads TGTGCCATCAGTGAGCGGGAGGGCCTCGGATCGTTCTTC.

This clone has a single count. The CDR3 region is CASSRWGDSNEKLFF. CDR3 nucleotide sequence: TGTGCCAGCAGCCGCTGGGGGGACAGTAATGAAAAACTGTTTTTT. The chain is built from TRBV7-9 and TRBJ1-4; 7 nucleotides align to TRBD1. The CDR3 length is 15 residues. CDR1 is SEHNR, CDR2 FQNEAQ, per germline (reference sequence). V gave up 5 bases and J gave up 4 bases; unmatched junction bases: 7.

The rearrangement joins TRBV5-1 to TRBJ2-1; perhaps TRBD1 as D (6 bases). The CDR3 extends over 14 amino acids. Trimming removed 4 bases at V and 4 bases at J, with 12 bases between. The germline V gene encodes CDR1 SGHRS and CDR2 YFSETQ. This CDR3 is CASSPTGVYNEQFF. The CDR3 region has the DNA TGCGCCAGCAGCCCGACAGGAGTTTACAATGAGCAGTTCTTC.

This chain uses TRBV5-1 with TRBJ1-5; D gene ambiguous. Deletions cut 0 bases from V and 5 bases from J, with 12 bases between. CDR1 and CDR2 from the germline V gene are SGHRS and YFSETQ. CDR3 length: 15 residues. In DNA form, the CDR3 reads TGCGCCAGCAGCTTGGACGGACTGTTTGATCAGCCCCAGCATTTT. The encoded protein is CASSLDGLFDQPQHF.

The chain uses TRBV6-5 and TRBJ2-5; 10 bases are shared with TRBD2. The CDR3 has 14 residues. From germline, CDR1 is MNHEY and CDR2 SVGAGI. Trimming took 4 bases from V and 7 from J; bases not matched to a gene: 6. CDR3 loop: CASSWPAGGGTQYF. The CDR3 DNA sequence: TGTGCCAGCAGTTGGCCAGCGGGAGGGGGGACCCAGTACTTC.

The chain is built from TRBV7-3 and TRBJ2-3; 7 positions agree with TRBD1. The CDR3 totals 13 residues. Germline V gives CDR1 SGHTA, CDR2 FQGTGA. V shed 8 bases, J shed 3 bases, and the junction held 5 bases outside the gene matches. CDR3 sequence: CASGPGGTDTQYF. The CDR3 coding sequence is TGTGCCAGCGGGCCAGGGGGAACAGATACGCAGTATTTT.

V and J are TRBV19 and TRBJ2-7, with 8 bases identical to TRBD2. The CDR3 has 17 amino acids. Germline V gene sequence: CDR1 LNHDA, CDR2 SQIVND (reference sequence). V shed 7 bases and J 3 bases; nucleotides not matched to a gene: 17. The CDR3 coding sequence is TGTGCCAGTAAAGTGGCGGGGGGCTCGCCAGGGATCTACGAGCAGTACTTC. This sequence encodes CASKVAGGSPGIYEQYF. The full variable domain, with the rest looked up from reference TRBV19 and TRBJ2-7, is DGGITQSPKYLFRKEGQNVTLSCEQNLNHDAMYWYRQDPGQGLRLIYYSQIVNDFQKGDIAEGYSVSREKKESFPLTVTSAQKNPTAFYLCASKVAGGSPGIYEQYFGPGTRLTVT.

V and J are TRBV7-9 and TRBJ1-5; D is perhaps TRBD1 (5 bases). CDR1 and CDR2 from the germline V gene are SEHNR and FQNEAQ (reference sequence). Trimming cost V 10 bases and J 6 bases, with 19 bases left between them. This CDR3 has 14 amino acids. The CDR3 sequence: CATRSGEGTQPQHF. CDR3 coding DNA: TGTGCCACCCGCAGTGGGGAGGGGACTCAGCCCCAGCATTTT.

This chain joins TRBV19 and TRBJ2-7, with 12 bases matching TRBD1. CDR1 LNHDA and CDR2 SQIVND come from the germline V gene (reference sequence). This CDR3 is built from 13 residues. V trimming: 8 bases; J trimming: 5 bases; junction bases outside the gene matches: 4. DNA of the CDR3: TGTGCCAGTTCCCGGGACAGGGGGCACGAGCAGTACTTC. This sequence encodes CASSRDRGHEQYF.

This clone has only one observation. The CDR3 DNA sequence: TGTGCCAGCAGCCGGACTGGGAATACGCAGTATTTT. Its translation is CASSRTGNTQYF. The V gene is TRBV3-1 (or the pseudogene TRBV3-2), the J gene TRBJ2-3, with D maybe TRBD2 (5 bases). V was trimmed by 4 bases and J by 7 bases, leaving 9 bases between them. This CDR3 has 12 residues. Germline assignment: CDR1 LGHDT and CDR2 YNNKEL (reference sequence).